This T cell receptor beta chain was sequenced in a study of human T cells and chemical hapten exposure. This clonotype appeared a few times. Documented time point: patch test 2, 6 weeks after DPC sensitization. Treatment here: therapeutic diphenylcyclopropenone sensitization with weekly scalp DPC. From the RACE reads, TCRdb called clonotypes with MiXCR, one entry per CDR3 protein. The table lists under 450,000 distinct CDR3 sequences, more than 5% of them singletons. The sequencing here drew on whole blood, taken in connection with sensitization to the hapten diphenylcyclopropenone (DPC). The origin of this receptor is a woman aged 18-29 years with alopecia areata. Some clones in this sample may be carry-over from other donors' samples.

The CDR3, as DNA: TGTGCCAGCAGTTCACATCGACTAGCGGGGGAGAATGAGCAGTTCTTC. This sequence encodes CASSSHRLAGENEQFF. This sequence joins TRBV6-5 and TRBJ2-1, with TRBD2 matching 12 bases. V gave up 4 bases and J gave up 7 bases; unmatched junction bases: 8. The germline CDR1 and CDR2 sequences are MNHEY and SVGAGI. The CDR3 loop spans 16 amino acids.